This T cell receptor beta chain was recovered during a study of identical twins. The study, taken as a whole, reports: Potential partial confounding of zero-insertion analyses by invariant MAIT and iNKT cells was noted. Instead of following the same donors, the conclusions were based on cross-sectional statistical analysis. Alpha sequences out of frame and shared by twins had excess low generation probability.

Germline V CDR1 and CDR2: DFQATT, SNEGSKA (reference sequence). The CDR3 contains 18 residues. V lost 1 base, J lost 0 bases, and 7 bases stayed unmatched. TCRdb fed the 5' RACE reads into MiXCR, producing one record per CDR3 protein. The sample records around 220,000 distinct CDR3 sequences, around 15% being singletons. A word on this clonotype: No antigen is known for it.

This clonotype was obtained from a woman under 30 in good health. Sequences were obtained from memory (CD45RO+) T cells sorted from blood. V and J are TRBV20-1 and TRBJ2-1; the match to TRBD2 covers 12 bases. The CDR3 reads CSARVLAGGLSSYNEQFF. DNA of the CDR3: TGCAGTGCTAGAGTACTAGCGGGAGGACTGAGCTCCTACAATGAGCAGTTCTTC.